The T cell receptor beta chain described here comes from a study of tumor-infiltrating lymphocytes in primary liver carcinoma. Study-level points and caveats: Tumor-adjacent and tumor-blood pairs shared less of their repertoires than tumor region pairs shared.

Bulk tissue was left unsorted, and RNA and DNA were co-extracted from 20-30 mg of it. Cases comprised patients with primary liver carcinoma who received surgical resection. Enrolled patients were chronically infected with HBV and treatment-naive. The CDR3 consists of 14 residues. Germline V gene data show CDR1 as MNHNS and CDR2 as SASEGT. Synthesis of TCR beta cDNA was carried out from 500 ng total RNA with a constant-region primer. Three nested multiplex PCR rounds of slightly modified ARM-PCR generated TCR beta libraries. TRBV1-TRBV30 forward primers paired with a C-beta reverse primer were used in the first two PCR rounds, which ran roughly 10 cycles each. TCRdb itself ran the multiplex PCR reads through MiXCR, one entry per CDR3 protein. The sample consists of over 100,000 distinct CDR3 sequences, around 65% of them appearing once. Worth noting for this clonotype: As yet, its antigen is unknown. At one of its ends the junction is not consistent with the germline gene, which may arise from a read error.

V gene TRBV6-1 combines with J gene TRBJ2-7; D gene ambiguous. This receptor was obtained from a woman aged 55-69 years with primary liver carcinoma and hepatitis B virus infection. Sequencing was done on a sample of tumor-adjacent normal liver tissue. CDR3 sequence reads: CASSEAFDGYEQYF. In DNA form, the CDR3 reads TGTGCCAGCAGTGAAGCTTTTGATGGGTACGAGCAGTATTTC.